The 27 T cell receptor beta chains below were found in one sample sequenced in a study of shared T cell receptors in the human thymus. Using immunoSEQ multiplex PCR, the repertoire was profiled, and TCRdb retains in-frame clones only, with some absent. The sample holds 700,000 to 750,000 clones; 70% to 90% are singletons and the top ten take 0.008% to 0.011%. These data also formed part of another study, on human thymus T cells.

The sequenced sample consisted of thymocytes. These receptors were collected from a girl under three years old with a congenital heart defect.

The chain recombines TRBV7-9 with TRBJ1-2; 8 bases line up with TRBD1. Germline assignment: CDR1 SEHNR and CDR2 FQNEAQ (reference sequence). This CDR3 region has 15 residues. V lost 4 bases, J lost 2 bases, and 6 bases stayed unmatched. The CDR3 reads CASSSGTGHNYGYTF. CDR3 in DNA: TGTGCCAGCAGCTCCGGGACAGGTCACAACTATGGCTACACCTTC.

CDR3 coding DNA: TGCGCCAGCAGCTTTGACAGGGGGAACTACAATGAGCAGTTCTTC. Translated, it gives CASSFDRGNYNEQFF. V usage is TRBV5-1 and J usage is TRBJ2-1; 9 nucleotides line up with TRBD1. This CDR3 has 15 residues. Germline V gene data show CDR1 as SGHRS and CDR2 as YFSETQ. V was pared by 2 bases and J by 3 bases, with 3 bases of the junction left unmatched.

V usage is TRBV27 and J usage is TRBJ2-7; the D is unclear. The CDR3 length is 14 residues. Germline V gene lookup returns CDR1 MNHEY and CDR2 SMNVEV (reference sequence). V lost 3 bases to trimming and J lost 4 bases, with 13 bases between them. CDR3 sequence reads: CASSFRQNGYEQYF. CDR3 in DNA: TGTGCCAGCAGTTTCCGCCAAAACGGTTACGAGCAGTACTTC.

The chain couples TRBV11-3 to TRBJ2-1; the D gene is possibly TRBD1 (6 bases). Trimming took off 1 base at V and 0 bases at J, with 13 bases between the two ends. CDR3 length: 17 residues. Germline CDR1 and CDR2: SGHNT and YENEEA. The CDR3 DNA sequence: TGTGCCAGCAGCTTAGTGACAGGCCAACACTCCTACAATGAGCAGTTCTTC. Residues: CASSLVTGQHSYNEQFF.

The chain links TRBV4-3 to TRBJ2-1, with TRBD2 matching over 9 bases. CDR3 length: 14 amino acids. Germline assignment: CDR1 LGHNA and CDR2 YSLEER. V shed 0 bases and J 7 bases; nucleotides not matched to a gene: 1. This CDR3 is CASSQDTSGNEQFF. CDR3 DNA sequence: TGCGCCAGCAGCCAAGACACTAGCGGGAATGAGCAGTTCTTC.

This chain joins TRBV18 and TRBJ2-7; D is unclear. CDR3 length: 13 amino acids. Germline CDR1 KGHSH, CDR2 LQKENI. V gave up 3 bases and J gave up 6 bases, with 12 bases separating them. Here the CDR3 DNA reads TGTGCCAGCTCACCCATTAGTCGAAGCGAGCAGTACTTC. This codes for CASSPISRSEQYF.

The rearrangement joins TRBV15 to TRBJ1-2, with TRBD1 identical over 9 bases. Germline CDR1 and CDR2: LNHNV and YYDKDF (reference sequence). CDR3 size: 15 residues. V was pared by 6 bases and J by 6 bases, with 11 bases of the junction left unmatched. In DNA, the CDR3 is TGTGCCACCAGTCTGGACCGGAGGACAGGGGATGGCTACACCTTC. Encoded protein: CATSLDRRTGDGYTF.

The chain carries TRBV30 and TRBJ1-3; D gene unclear. This CDR3 region has 16 residues. Germline V lookup: CDR1 GTSNPN, CDR2 SVGIG (reference sequence). The germline V and J ends were trimmed by 3 bases and 0 bases, with 15 bases remaining between them. DNA of the CDR3: TGTGCCTGGAGAACCTTTACCTGGAGCTCTGGAAACACCATATATTTT. As protein: CAWRTFTWSSGNTIYF.

The gene calls are TRBV2 and TRBJ2-5; 8 bases match TRBD2. The germline V gene has CDR1 SNHLY and CDR2 FYNNEI. V shed 4 bases and J 4 bases; nucleotides not matched to a gene: 5. The CDR3 covers 14 residues. CDR3 amino acids: CASSGRGGRETQYF. As DNA, the CDR3 is TGTGCCAGCAGTGGTCGGGGGGGCCGAGAGACCCAGTACTTC.

This clone was detected a few times. The junction shows a germline mismatch at one end, possibly a read error. The CDR3 protein is CASSSGFGDTGELFF. The DNA of the CDR3 is TGTGCTAGCAGCTCAGGGTTTGGGGACACCGGGGAGCTGTTTTTT. The chain has TRBV7-7 and TRBJ2-2, with a tentative D call TRBD1 (5 bases). The CDR3 sequence is 15 residues long. Germline loops: CDR1 SSHAT, CDR2 FNYEAQ (reference sequence).

The chain's CDR3 is CGRDRGRGTEAFF. CDR3 sequence (DNA): TGTGGCCGGGACAGGGGAAGAGGGACTGAAGCTTTCTTT. This chain joins TRBV7-2 and TRBJ1-1; TRBD1 matches 10 bases. The CDR3 spans 13 residues. Germline lookup yields CDR1 SGHTA and CDR2 FQGNSA.

The chain links TRBV7-2 to TRBJ1-5, with 7 nucleotides matching TRBD1. The CDR3 sequence is 15 residues long. V was clipped by 5 bases and J by 0 bases; unmatched bases: 4. Germline V gene sequence: CDR1 SGHTA, CDR2 FQGNSA. The CDR3 protein is CASSRDRYSNQPQHF. DNA of the CDR3: TGTGCCAGCAGCCGGGACAGATATAGCAATCAGCCCCAGCATTTT. Together with reference TRBV7-2 and TRBJ1-5, the CDR3 gives the full variable domain: GAGVSQSPSNKVTEKGKDVELRCDPISGHTALYWYRQSLGQGLEFLIYFQGNSAPDKSGLPSDRFSAERTGGSVSTLTIQRTQQEDSAVYLCASSRDRYSNQPQHFGDGTRLSIL.

V is TRBV5-8 and J is TRBJ1-5; D is undetermined. Trimming took 4 bases from V and 6 from J, leaving 17 bases between them. This CDR3 region has 15 residues. CDR1 and CDR2 (germline): SGHTS, YDEGEE. In DNA, the CDR3 is TGTGCCAGCAGCCGGTCATTTAAGTTCCTTCAGCCCCAGCATTTT. Translation gives CASSRSFKFLQPQHF.

The CDR3 nucleotides are TGTGCCAGCAGCGTAGGTACAGGGGGCATTGTATCGAATGAGCAGTTCTTC. Translated, it gives CASSVGTGGIVSNEQFF. This chain links TRBV9 with TRBJ2-1, with TRBD1 matching over 9 bases. Germline V gives CDR1 SGDLS, CDR2 YYNGEE. The J segment lost 7 bases and the V segment lost 0 bases, leaving 11 bases of the junction unmatched. The CDR3 contains 17 residues.

The V call is TRBV27, the J call TRBJ2-2; D is possibly TRBD1 (5 bases). V gave up 2 bases and J gave up 3 bases, with 13 bases separating them. The CDR3 extends over 16 amino acids. CDR1 is MNHEY and CDR2 is SMNVEV in the germline V gene (reference sequence). The CDR3 sequence is CASSLPQGRDTGELFF. As DNA, the CDR3 is TGTGCCAGCAGTTTACCCCAGGGTAGGGACACCGGGGAGCTGTTTTTT.

This clone was detected a few times. This chain uses TRBV7-2 with TRBJ2-5; D remains ambiguous. Germline CDR1 reads SGHTA; CDR2 reads FQGNSA. The V and J ends lost 5 bases and 4 bases respectively, with 20 bases between them. The CDR3 runs to 16 residues. The CDR3 DNA is TGTGCCAGCAGCAACACAAGTTTGCGGCCGGGAGAGACCCAGTACTTC. As protein: CASSNTSLRPGETQYF.

V usage is TRBV2 and J usage is TRBJ1-1; D is undetermined. Germline assignment: CDR1 SNHLY and CDR2 FYNNEI. V lost 4 bases and J lost 5, with 14 bases in between. The CDR3 has 14 amino acids. The CDR3 loop reads CASSGEFVGTEAFF. CDR3 nucleotides: TGTGCCAGCAGTGGGGAGTTCGTGGGGACTGAAGCTTTCTTT.

The genes are TRBV7-8 and TRBJ1-1, with D perhaps matching TRBD1 (5 bases). The CDR3 consists of 12 residues. Per the germline V gene, CDR1 is SGHVS and CDR2 is FQNEAQ. Trimming shortened V by 3 bases and J by 9 bases, and 11 bases separated the two germline ends. Here the CDR3 reads CASSFVDRQAFF. The CDR3 nucleotides are TGTGCCAGCAGCTTTGTTGACAGACAAGCTTTCTTT.

This chain uses TRBV7-8 with TRBJ2-6; D may be TRBD1 (5 bases). In germline, CDR1 is SGHVS, CDR2 FQNEAQ. The CDR3 runs 17 residues. V was shortened by 1 base and J by 0 bases, with 10 bases between the two germline ends. CDR3 DNA: TGTGCCAGCAGCTTAGGGGGCCTAAGCTCTGGGGCCAACGTCCTGACTTTC. It translates to CASSLGGLSSGANVLTF.

The chain combines TRBV27 with TRBJ2-7; 7 bases are a match to TRBD1. CDR3 length equals 13 residues. V was pared by 8 bases and J by 3 bases, with 7 bases of the junction left unmatched. Germline V lookup: CDR1 MNHEY, CDR2 SMNVEV (reference sequence). CDR3 sequence reads: CASGTTGHYEQYF. CDR3 in DNA: TGTGCCAGCGGGACGACAGGGCACTACGAGCAGTACTTC.

The CDR3, as DNA: TGTGCCAGCAGCTTGGTGGGGCCCCTAGACACAGATACGCAGTATTTT. Translation gives CASSLVGPLDTDTQYF. The chain carries TRBV5-4 and TRBJ2-3, with D perhaps TRBD1 (5 bases). V was cut by 0 bases and J by 2 bases, with 13 bases left in between. This CDR3 region has 16 residues. Germline V CDR1 and CDR2: SGHNT, YYREEE (reference sequence). Full variable domain (missing parts from reference TRBV5-4 and TRBJ2-3): ETGVTQSPTHLIKTRGQQVTLRCSSQSGHNTVSWYQQALGQGPQFIFQYYREEENGRGNFPPRFSGLQFPNYSSELNVNALELDDSALYLCASSLVGPLDTDTQYFGPGTRLTVL.

The rearrangement links TRBV29-1 to TRBJ1-4, with unresolved D. V was cut by 7 bases and J by 0 bases, with 12 bases left in between. This CDR3 is 14 amino acids long. CDR1 SQVTM and CDR2 ANQGSEA come from the germline V gene. The CDR3 nucleotides are TGCAGCGCTTCTAGACGGCCAACTAATGAAAAACTGTTTTTT. It specifies CSASRRPTNEKLFF. Looking up the rest from reference TRBV29-1 and TRBJ1-4 gives the full variable domain: SAVISQKPSRDICQRGTSLTIQCQVDSQVTMMFWYRQQPGQSLTLIATANQGSEATYESGFVIDKFPISRPNLTFSTLTVSNMSPEDSSIYLCSASRRPTNEKLFFGSGTQLSVL.

The chain recombines TRBV4-1 with TRBJ1-2; 8 nucleotides match TRBD1. The CDR3 loop spans 17 amino acids. The germline gives CDR1 MGHRA, CDR2 YSYEKL. The ends lost 4 bases at V and 4 bases at J; junction bases unmatched: 14. CDR3: CASSPFRGQTGAYGYTF. In DNA, the CDR3 is TGCGCCAGCAGCCCCTTTCGGGGGCAGACAGGGGCCTATGGCTACACCTTC.

This clone was counted a single time. The chain combines TRBV11-2 with TRBJ2-1; TRBD2 matches at 9 bases. Germline V gene lookup returns CDR1 SGHAT and CDR2 FQNNGV. The CDR3 totals 19 residues. The V and J ends lost 4 bases and 3 bases, in that order; junction bases with no gene match: 16. The CDR3 sequence is CASSSAPRQRGVLYNEQFF. The CDR3 region has the DNA TGTGCCAGCAGCTCCGCCCCCCGTCAGCGGGGGGTTCTCTACAATGAGCAGTTCTTC. Full variable domain (outside the CDR3, taken from reference TRBV11-2 and TRBJ2-1): EAGVAQSPRYKIIEKRQSVAFWCNPISGHATLYWYQQILGQGPKLLIQFQNNGVVDDSQLPKDRFSAERLKGVDSTLKIQPAKLEDSAVYLCASSSAPRQRGVLYNEQFFGPGTRLTVL.

This chain's CDR3 is CATGGEYEQYF. The CDR3, as DNA: TGTGCCACGGGGGGGGAGTACGAGCAGTACTTC. The chain has TRBV6-1 and TRBJ2-7; 8 bases align to TRBD2. This CDR3 has 11 residues. The ends lost 10 bases at V and 4 bases at J; junction bases unmatched: 3. Germline V CDR1 and CDR2: MNHNS, SASEGT.

The chain is built from TRBV18 and TRBJ2-1; the D is unclear. V shed 3 bases and J shed 7 bases, with 19 bases lying between them. CDR3 size: 16 residues. Germline V CDR1 and CDR2: KGHSH, LQKENI. CDR3 sequence reads: CASSPAGSYQRNEQFF. The CDR3 DNA is TGTGCCAGCTCACCGGCTGGCAGCTATCAGAGGAATGAGCAGTTCTTC. Filled out from reference TRBV18 and TRBJ2-1, the complete variable domain reads NAGVMQNPRHLVRRRGQEARLRCSPMKGHSHVYWYRQLPEEGLKFMVYLQKENIIDESGMPKERFSAEFPKEGPSILRIQQVVRGDSAAYFCASSPAGSYQRNEQFFGPGTRLTVL.

This chain connects TRBV5-1 to TRBJ2-5, with 9 positions matching TRBD1. This CDR3 comprises 15 residues. The trim removed 4 bases at V and 5 bases at J, leaving 9 bases unmatched. Germline CDR1 SGHRS, CDR2 YFSETQ. DNA for the CDR3: TGCGCCAGCAGCCCGCAGGGACAGGGAAGGGAGACCCAGTACTTC. Translated: CASSPQGQGRETQYF.